The 29 T cell receptor beta chains below come from one sample, sequenced in a study of identifying expanded T cells in peripheral blood. Data came from immunoSEQ multiplex PCR; TCRdb stores just in-frame clones and leaves some out. The sample has roughly 130,000 clones, about 86% seen once. Sequencing input: blood. The receptors here all came from a person between 18 and 75 years old in good health.

The genes are TRBV28 and TRBJ1-5, with D possibly being TRBD1 (6 bases). The CDR3 sequence is 17 residues long. Germline CDR1 is MDHEN and CDR2 is SYDVKM. Between the trimmed V and J ends, which lost 6 bases and 0 bases, there was a span of 18 bases. This CDR3 reads CASRGGGGPYSNQPQHF. CDR3 sequence (DNA): TGTGCCAGCAGGGGAGGAGGGGGGCCCTATAGCAATCAGCCCCAGCATTTT. Full variable domain (missing parts from reference TRBV28 and TRBJ1-5): DVKVTQSSRYLVKRTGEKVFLECVQDMDHENMFWYRQDPGLGLRLIYFSYDVKMKEKGDIPEGYSVSREKKERFSLILESASTNQTSMYLCASRGGGGPYSNQPQHFGDGTRLSIL.

The rearrangement links TRBV25-1 to TRBJ1-1, with D uncertain. CDR1 and CDR2 (germline): MGHDK, SYGVNS. Deletions cut 1 base from V and 7 bases from J, with 10 bases between. This CDR3 comprises 13 residues. The chain's CDR3 is CASSESRKGEAFF. The DNA of the CDR3 is TGTGCCAGCAGTGAATCAAGGAAGGGTGAAGCTTTCTTT.

V gene TRBV28 combines with J gene TRBJ1-1; 8 bases are shared with TRBD1. Germline-derived CDR1 and CDR2 are MDHEN and SYDVKM. V shed 5 bases and J 3 bases; nucleotides not matched to a gene: 8. The CDR3 contains 15 residues. CDR3 coding DNA: TGTGCCAGCAGTCCCCACAGGGGGTCCTACACTGAAGCTTTCTTT. It encodes CASSPHRGSYTEAFF. Looking up the rest from reference TRBV28 and TRBJ1-1 gives the full variable domain: DVKVTQSSRYLVKRTGEKVFLECVQDMDHENMFWYRQDPGLGLRLIYFSYDVKMKEKGDIPEGYSVSREKKERFSLILESASTNQTSMYLCASSPHRGSYTEAFFGQGTRLTVV.

CDR3 region: CSVSAMGGGAGAFF. CDR3 in DNA: TGCAGCGTCTCGGCCATGGGAGGGGGCGCGGGGGCTTTCTTT. This chain links TRBV29-1 with TRBJ1-1; TRBD1 agrees at 7 bases. The junction had 18 bases not matched to a gene; V was cut back by 6 bases and J by 11 bases. This CDR3 has 14 amino acids. Germline V gene sequence: CDR1 SQVTM, CDR2 ANQGSEA.

The chain combines TRBV6-5 with TRBJ1-2; TRBD1 might be the D (6 bases). Looked up from germline, CDR1 is MNHEY and CDR2 is SVGAGI. V was trimmed by 7 bases and J by 7 bases, leaving 13 bases between them. The CDR3 extends over 12 amino acids. This CDR3 is CASNKQGRGYTF. CDR3 nucleotide sequence: TGTGCCAGCAACAAACAGGGACGTGGCTACACCTTC.

This clone was observed a handful of times. The rearrangement uses TRBV30 and TRBJ2-7, with a possible D match to TRBD2 (5 bases). Germline-derived CDR1 and CDR2 are GTSNPN and SVGIG (reference sequence). The CDR3 has 11 residues. Deletions cut 5 bases from V and 3 bases from J, with 8 bases between. CDR3 region: CAWGRYYEQYF. DNA for the CDR3: TGTGCCTGGGGGAGATACTACGAGCAGTACTTC.

This chain links TRBV5-6 with TRBJ1-4; D not resolved. CDR3 length equals 14 residues. Germline-derived CDR1 and CDR2 are SGHDT and YYEEEE. V was cut by 4 bases and J by 0 bases, with 7 bases left in between. The CDR3 is CASSPLATNEKLFF. CDR3 coding DNA: TGTGCCAGCAGCCCCCTGGCAACTAATGAAAAACTGTTTTTT.

The chain recombines TRBV28 with TRBJ2-1; tentative D call: TRBD1 (5 bases). The V and J ends lost 2 bases and 4 bases respectively, with 12 bases between them. CDR3 length: 15 amino acids. Germline V gene lookup returns CDR1 MDHEN and CDR2 SYDVKM. The CDR3 region has the DNA TGTGCCAGCAGTTTAAGGCAGGGAATTTACAATGAGCAGTTCTTC. Amino acids: CASSLRQGIYNEQFF.

V is TRBV28 and J is TRBJ2-5, with 8 bases lining up with TRBD2. V trimming: 8 bases; J trimming: 1 base; junction bases outside the gene matches: 9. CDR1 is MDHEN and CDR2 is SYDVKM in the germline V gene. The CDR3 loop spans 15 amino acids. The CDR3 coding sequence is TGTGCCAGCGGCCAAAAGCGGGGGACCCAAGAGACCCAGTACTTC. It yields the protein CASGQKRGTQETQYF.

V is TRBV11-1 and J is TRBJ2-1, with TRBD1 identical over 10 bases. Germline values: CDR1 SGHAT, CDR2 FQDESV (reference sequence). V lost 6 bases and J lost 8; bases outside the gene matches: 10. The CDR3 contains 15 residues. Written as DNA, the CDR3 is TGTGCCAGCAGTTCACCGGACAGGGGGAGGGATGAGCAGTTCTTC. This translates into CASSSPDRGRDEQFF.

V is TRBV2 and J is TRBJ2-1, with TRBD1 matching over 8 bases. This CDR3 comprises 14 residues. CDR1 and CDR2 (germline): SNHLY, FYNNEI. V lost 9 bases and J lost 6; bases outside the gene matches: 10. The CDR3 loop is CARTRQGASNEQFF. CDR3 bases: TGTGCCAGGACTCGCCAGGGGGCGTCCAATGAGCAGTTCTTC. Complete variable domain (other parts from reference TRBV2 and TRBJ2-1): EPEVTQTPSHQVTQMGQEVILRCVPISNHLYFYWYRQILGQKVEFLVSFYNNEISEKSEIFDDQFSVERPDGSNFTLKIRSTKLEDSAMYFCARTRQGASNEQFFGPGTRLTVL.

This clone was recorded a few times. The V gene is TRBV19, the J gene TRBJ2-5, with D perhaps TRBD2 (6 bases). The V gene's germline CDR1 is LNHDA and CDR2 SQIVND (reference sequence). The CDR3 consists of 15 residues. V dropped 7 bases and J dropped 4 bases, with 19 bases sitting between them. This chain's CDR3 is CASTGAGWGLETQYF. Here the CDR3 DNA reads TGTGCCAGTACAGGTGCGGGATGGGGCCTAGAGACCCAGTACTTC. Full variable domain (remainder filled in from reference TRBV19 and TRBJ2-5): DGGITQSPKYLFRKEGQNVTLSCEQNLNHDAMYWYRQDPGQGLRLIYYSQIVNDFQKGDIAEGYSVSREKKESFPLTVTSAQKNPTAFYLCASTGAGWGLETQYFGPGTRLLVL.

J is TRBJ2-7 and V is TRBV11-2; TRBD1 agrees at 8 bases. V shed 5 bases, J shed 3 bases, and the junction held 12 bases outside the gene matches. There are 16 residues in the CDR3. Germline V gives CDR1 SGHAT, CDR2 FQNNGV. The CDR3 DNA reads as TGTGCCAGCAGCCATTCCGGACAGGGTTCCCTCTACGAGCAGTACTTC. It is translated as CASSHSGQGSLYEQYF.

Written as DNA, the CDR3 is TGTGCCAGCAGCTCCTTCGGAGGGAGCTCCTACAATGAGCAGTTCTTC. Protein product: CASSSFGGSSYNEQFF. V is TRBV28 and J is TRBJ2-1; possible D gene TRBD2, 6 bases. Looked up from germline, CDR1 is MDHEN and CDR2 is SYDVKM. V lost 6 bases and J lost 0, with 15 bases in between. CDR3 length: 16 residues.

The genes are TRBV18 and TRBJ2-7; D may be TRBD1 (6 bases). The germline V and J ends were trimmed by 3 bases and 2 bases, with 11 bases remaining between them. CDR3 size: 14 residues. Per the germline V gene, CDR1 is KGHSH and CDR2 is LQKENI. The CDR3 bases are TGTGCCAGCTCACCTCGACAGGATACCTACGAGCAGTACTTC. Translation gives CASSPRQDTYEQYF.

The J gene is TRBJ1-1, the V gene TRBV28; 9 bases match TRBD1. The CDR3 covers 15 residues. The V segment lost 4 bases and the J segment 0 bases; nucleotides outside the gene matches: 3. Germline CDR1 reads MDHEN; CDR2 reads SYDVKM. CDR3 DNA sequence: TGTGCCAGCAGTTCGGGACAGGGAATGAACACTGAAGCTTTCTTT. Residues: CASSSGQGMNTEAFF.

CDR3 DNA: TGTGCCAGCAGCGCCCAGGGGAGCAATCAGCCCCAGCATTTT. Encoded protein: CASSAQGSNQPQHF. J is TRBJ1-5 and V is TRBV6-1; a possible D gene is TRBD1 (6 bases). The CDR3 runs to 14 residues. Looked up from germline, CDR1 is MNHNS and CDR2 is SASEGT. Trimming pared 6 bases from V and 1 base from J, leaving 10 bases between.

This chain's CDR3 is CASSQEGHEQYF. The CDR3, as DNA: TGTGCCAGCAGCCAAGAGGGTCACGAGCAGTACTTC. J is TRBJ2-7 and V is TRBV14; D uncertain. Per germline, CDR1 SGHDN and CDR2 FVKESK. The CDR3 is 12 residues long. V was cut by 0 bases and J by 5 bases, with 5 bases left in between.

This chain connects TRBV29-1 to TRBJ1-1; D is possibly TRBD1 (5 bases). V was trimmed by 2 bases and J by 8 bases, leaving 12 bases between them. The CDR3 consists of 12 residues. Per the germline V gene, CDR1 is SQVTM and CDR2 is ANQGSEA. CDR3 region: CSVELGGAEAFF. The DNA of the CDR3 is TGCAGCGTTGAATTGGGAGGGGCCGAAGCTTTCTTT.

The chain couples TRBV11-1 to TRBJ2-5, with a possible D match to TRBD1 (5 bases). The CDR3 runs 14 residues. Germline lookup yields CDR1 SGHAT and CDR2 FQDESV (reference sequence). Trimming cost V 0 bases and J 5 bases, with 10 bases left between them. DNA of the CDR3: TGTGCCAGCAGCTTAGCAGGGGCGCGGGAGACCCAGTACTTC. This sequence encodes CASSLAGARETQYF.

V and J are TRBV7-9 and TRBJ2-7, with TRBD2 matching 8 bases. Germline V lookup: CDR1 SEHNR, CDR2 FQNEAQ (reference sequence). The CDR3 is made up of 16 amino acids. V was pared by 4 bases and J by 5 bases, with 13 bases of the junction left unmatched. The CDR3 is CASSSGTRTEAHEQYF. As DNA, the CDR3 is TGTGCCAGCAGCTCGGGGACTAGGACGGAGGCCCACGAGCAGTACTTC.

This clone was observed a handful of times. The chain is built from TRBV2 and TRBJ1-2; D is undetermined. The germline V gene encodes CDR1 SNHLY and CDR2 FYNNEI. This CDR3 region has 12 residues. Trimming took off 3 bases at V and 4 bases at J, with 6 bases between the two ends. The CDR3 protein is CASSDQFYGYTF. The CDR3 DNA is TGTGCCAGCAGTGATCAGTTCTATGGCTACACCTTC.

The chain joins TRBV18 to TRBJ2-5; 11 bases are a match to TRBD2. CDR1 and CDR2 from the germline V gene are KGHSH and LQKENI. V dropped 5 bases and J dropped 3; count of bases not matched to a gene: 2. The CDR3 length is 14 residues. The CDR3 DNA follows: TGTGCCAGCTCAGCGACTAGCGGGGAAGAGACCCAGTACTTC. Its protein product is CASSATSGEETQYF.

The gene calls are TRBV7-9 and TRBJ1-2; D uncertain. Between the trimmed V and J ends, which lost 6 bases and 2 bases, there was a span of 7 bases. This CDR3 contains 12 residues. Germline-derived CDR1 and CDR2 are SEHNR and FQNEAQ (reference sequence). CDR3 nucleotides: TGTGCCAGCAGTAAAGAAAACTATGGCTACACCTTC. Amino acids: CASSKENYGYTF.

This chain uses TRBV7-7 with TRBJ2-1, with D unclear. With 1 base removed from V and 1 base from J, the gap between germline ends came to 5 bases. This CDR3 is built from 14 residues. Looked up from germline, CDR1 is SSHAT and CDR2 is FNYEAQ (reference sequence). CDR3 DNA sequence: TGTGCCAGCAGCTTAGGGGGTTCCTACAATGAGCAGTTCTTC. Its protein product is CASSLGGSYNEQFF.

V gene TRBV4-3 combines with J gene TRBJ2-7, with TRBD2 identical over 13 bases. The CDR3 has 18 amino acids. The V segment lost 3 bases and the J segment 6 bases; nucleotides outside the gene matches: 14. The germline gives CDR1 LGHNA, CDR2 YSLEER. This chain's CDR3 is CASSQGTSGGAISLEQYF. Written as DNA, the CDR3 is TGCGCCAGCAGCCAGGGAACTAGCGGGGGGGCCATATCTCTCGAGCAGTACTTC.

The chain is built from TRBV11-2 and TRBJ2-2; D gene unclear. The ends were cut back, 5 bases at V and 0 bases at J, with 7 bases in the middle. Germline V gene lookup returns CDR1 SGHAT and CDR2 FQNNGV. This CDR3 is 14 amino acids long. CDR3 region: CASSRFSNTGELFF. CDR3 DNA sequence: TGTGCCAGCAGCCGGTTTTCGAACACCGGGGAGCTGTTTTTT.

The chain joins TRBV2 to TRBJ2-3, with 8 bases that match TRBD2. This CDR3 is built from 16 residues. Looked up from germline, CDR1 is SNHLY and CDR2 is FYNNEI. Trimming took 5 bases from V and 3 from J; bases not matched to a gene: 10. The chain's CDR3 is CASSRGGGHVTDTQYF. In DNA, the CDR3 is TGTGCCAGCAGTCGGGGCGGGGGGCATGTTACAGATACGCAGTATTTT.

V and J are TRBV2 and TRBJ2-7, with D unclear. The CDR3 spans 13 residues. CDR1 and CDR2 (germline): SNHLY, FYNNEI. Trimming pared 2 bases from V and 6 bases from J, leaving 11 bases between. CDR3 amino acids: CASSESGRSEQYF. CDR3 DNA sequence: TGTGCCAGCAGTGAATCAGGAAGGTCCGAGCAGTACTTC.